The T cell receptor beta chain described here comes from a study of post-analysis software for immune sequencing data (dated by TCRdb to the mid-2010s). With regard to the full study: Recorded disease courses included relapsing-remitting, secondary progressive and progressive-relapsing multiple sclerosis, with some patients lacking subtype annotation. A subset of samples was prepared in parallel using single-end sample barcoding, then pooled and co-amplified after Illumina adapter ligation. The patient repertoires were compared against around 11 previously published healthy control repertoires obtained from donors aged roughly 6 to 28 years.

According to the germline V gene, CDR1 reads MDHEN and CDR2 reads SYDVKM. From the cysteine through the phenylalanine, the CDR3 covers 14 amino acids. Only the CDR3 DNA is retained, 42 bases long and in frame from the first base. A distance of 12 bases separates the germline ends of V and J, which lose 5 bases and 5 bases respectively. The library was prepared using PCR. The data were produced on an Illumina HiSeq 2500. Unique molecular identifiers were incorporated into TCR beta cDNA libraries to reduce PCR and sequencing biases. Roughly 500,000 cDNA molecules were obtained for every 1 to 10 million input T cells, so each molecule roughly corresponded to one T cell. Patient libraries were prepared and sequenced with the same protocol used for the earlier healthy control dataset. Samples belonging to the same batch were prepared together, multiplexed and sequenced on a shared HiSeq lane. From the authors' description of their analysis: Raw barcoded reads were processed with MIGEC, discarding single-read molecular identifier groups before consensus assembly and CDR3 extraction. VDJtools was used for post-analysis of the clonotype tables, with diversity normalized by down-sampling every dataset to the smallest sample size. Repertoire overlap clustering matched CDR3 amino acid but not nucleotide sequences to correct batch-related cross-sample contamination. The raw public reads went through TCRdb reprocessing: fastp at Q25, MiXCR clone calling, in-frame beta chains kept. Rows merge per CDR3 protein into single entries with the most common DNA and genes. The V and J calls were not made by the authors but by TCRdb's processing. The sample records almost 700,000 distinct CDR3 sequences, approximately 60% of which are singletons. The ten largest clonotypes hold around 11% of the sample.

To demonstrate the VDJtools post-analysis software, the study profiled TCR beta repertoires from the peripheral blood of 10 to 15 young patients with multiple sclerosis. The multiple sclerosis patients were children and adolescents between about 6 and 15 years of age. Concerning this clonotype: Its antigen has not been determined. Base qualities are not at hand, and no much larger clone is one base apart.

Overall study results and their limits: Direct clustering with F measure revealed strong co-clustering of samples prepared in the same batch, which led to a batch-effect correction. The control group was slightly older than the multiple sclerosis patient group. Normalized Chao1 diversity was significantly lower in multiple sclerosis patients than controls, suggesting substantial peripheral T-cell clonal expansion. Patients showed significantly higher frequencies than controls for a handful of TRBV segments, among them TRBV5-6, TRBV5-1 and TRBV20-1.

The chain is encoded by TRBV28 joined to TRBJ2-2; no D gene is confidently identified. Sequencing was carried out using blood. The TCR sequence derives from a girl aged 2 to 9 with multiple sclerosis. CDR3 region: CASSPAGRTGELFF. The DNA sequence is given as TGTGCCAGCAGTCCGGCTGGTCGAACCGGGGAGCTGTTTTTT.